This TCR beta chain was profiled in a study of long-term antiretroviral therapy in people with HIV. Researchers ran immunoSEQ v3.0 at survey level. Assay: immunoSEQ multiplex PCR; the TCRdb copy retains only in-frame clones and omits some. Among 30,000 to 40,000 clones listed, nearly 90% were seen once. Germline CDR1 and CDR2: MDHEN and SYDVKM. The V gene lost 4 bases and the J gene lost 6 bases, with 13 bases spanning the gap. This CDR3 region has 13 residues. The sequencing used unsorted PBMCs, collected 1.1 years after starting antiretroviral therapy. The rearrangement links TRBV28 to TRBJ2-7, with D maybe TRBD2 (6 bases). The clonotype originates from a man aged 18 to 30 with HIV. The CDR3 DNA is TGTGCCAGCAGTTCCCGACTAGGGCCCGAGCAGTACTTC. Translating gives CASSSRLGPEQYF.